This T cell receptor beta chain was identified during a study of glioma-infiltrating T cells after dendritic cell vaccination. As for time point: after dendritic cell vaccination, including at tumor progression/relapse. Only patients with spare fresh-frozen tumor and over two years of follow-up were included. With 7 bases clipped from V and 5 bases from J, the junction kept 7 bases outside the gene matches. The CDR3 sequence is 13 residues long. Germline CDR1 and CDR2: SGHAT and FQDESV (reference sequence). For this clone: Its antigen remains unknown.

Overall study results and limits: Complete blood and tumor specimen sets were limited to few patients.

This table comes from immunoSEQ multiplex PCR, and its TCRdb copy is limited to in-frame clones, with some not included. In the table there are 100,000 or so clones, around 89% of which are singletons. The V and J genes are TRBV11-1 and TRBJ2-7; 8 bases align to TRBD1. Here the sequenced sample was blood, taken after dendritic cell vaccination. This TCR derives from a human donor with glioblastoma. The CDR3 loop is CASIAQGANEQYF. The CDR3, as DNA: TGTGCCAGCATTGCGCAGGGGGCAAACGAGCAGTACTTC.